Following are 27 T cell receptor beta chains from one sample sequenced in a study of blood T cell repertoires in COVID-19. Clones were read by immunoSEQ multiplex PCR, and TCRdb kept only the in-frame ones, dropping some. The sample includes 250,000 to 300,000 clones, around 90% of them seen just once. The sample was peripheral blood. The receptors here all came from a woman between 50 and 59 years old who had recovered from COVID-19.

The J gene is TRBJ2-7, the V gene TRBV2, with 8 positions matching TRBD2. The trim removed 7 bases at V and 5 bases at J, leaving 10 bases unmatched. The CDR3 is 14 residues long. Germline V gene data show CDR1 as SNHLY and CDR2 as FYNNEI. The CDR3 loop reads CASKPGLGGNEQYF. DNA of the CDR3: TGTGCCAGCAAGCCGGGACTAGGTGGAAACGAGCAGTACTTC.

The chain joins TRBV11-3 to TRBJ2-1; weak D call: TRBD2 (6 bases). The CDR3 covers 14 residues. The germline V gene encodes CDR1 SGHNT and CDR2 YENEEA. Trimming removed 3 bases from V and 7 bases from J, with 13 bases in between. The CDR3, as DNA: TGTGCCAGCAGCTTCTCGGGGGATCGAAATGAGCAGTTCTTC. It translates to CASSFSGDRNEQFF.

The chain employs TRBV19 and TRBJ1-6; D perhaps matches TRBD1 (5 bases). V was cut by 4 bases and J by 2 bases, with 12 bases left in between. The CDR3 is 16 residues long. CDR1 is LNHDA and CDR2 is SQIVND in the germline V gene (reference sequence). For the CDR3, the DNA is TGTGCCAGTAGTAAAAAGGGGATCGCCTATAATTCACCCCTCCACTTT. It yields the protein CASSKKGIAYNSPLHF. Complete variable domain (other parts from reference TRBV19 and TRBJ1-6): DGGITQSPKYLFRKEGQNVTLSCEQNLNHDAMYWYRQDPGQGLRLIYYSQIVNDFQKGDIAEGYSVSREKKESFPLTVTSAQKNPTAFYLCASSKKGIAYNSPLHFGNGTRLTVT.

The genes are TRBV9 and TRBJ2-1, with a possible D match to TRBD2 (6 bases). Germline V lookup: CDR1 SGDLS, CDR2 YYNGEE. The V and J ends lost 0 bases and 5 bases respectively, with 9 bases between them. This CDR3 has 14 residues. CDR3 protein: CASSVGGTHNEQFF. The CDR3, as DNA: TGTGCCAGCAGCGTAGGGGGGACTCACAATGAGCAGTTCTTC. Looking up the rest from reference TRBV9 and TRBJ2-1 gives the full variable domain: DSGVTQTPKHLITATGQRVTLRCSPRSGDLSVYWYQQSLDQGLQFLIQYYNGEERAKGNILERFSAQQFPDLHSELNLSSLELGDSALYFCASSVGGTHNEQFFGPGTRLTVL.

Written as DNA, the CDR3 is TGTGCCAGCAGTGAGCTAGCGGGACTCACAGATACGCAGTATTTT. Protein: CASSELAGLTDTQYF. The chain recombines TRBV6-2 or TRBV6-3 with TRBJ2-3, with 9 bases aligning to TRBD2. CDR1 MNHEY and CDR2 SVGEGT come from the germline V gene. V dropped 5 bases and J dropped 2; count of bases not matched to a gene: 5. The CDR3 contains 15 residues.

This chain connects TRBV5-1 to TRBJ2-7, with D possibly TRBD1 on 6 matching bases. Germline V gene data show CDR1 as SGHRS and CDR2 as YFSETQ. Trimming left V 2 bases short and J 0 bases short, with 12 bases between. CDR3 length: 15 amino acids. The CDR3: CASSFRGTGSYEQYF. In nucleotides, the CDR3 is TGCGCCAGCAGCTTCAGGGGAACGGGCTCCTACGAGCAGTACTTC.

This clone occurred a few times. J is TRBJ1-1 and V is TRBV6-5; D call uncertain. V was trimmed by 4 bases and J by 0 bases, leaving 9 bases between them. The CDR3 runs 14 residues. CDR1 MNHEY and CDR2 SVGAGI come from the germline V gene. Written as DNA, the CDR3 is TGTGCCAGCAGTTCCGGTGCGGTGAACACTGAAGCTTTCTTT. It yields the protein CASSSGAVNTEAFF.

The J gene is TRBJ1-3, the V gene TRBV3-1 (or the pseudogene TRBV3-2), with TRBD1 identical over 8 bases. CDR1 is LGHDT and CDR2 is YNNKEL in the germline V gene (reference sequence). V gave up 5 bases and J gave up 7 bases; unmatched junction bases: 7. The CDR3 is 14 residues long. The CDR3 sequence: CASSARQGSNTIYF. The DNA of the CDR3 is TGTGCCAGCAGCGCGCGACAGGGGTCGAACACCATATATTTT.

The gene calls are TRBV7-9 and TRBJ2-7; TRBD1 matches at 10 bases. Trimming at V came to 5 bases and at J to 7 bases, leaving 11 bases not matched to a gene. Germline V lookup: CDR1 SEHNR, CDR2 FQNEAQ (reference sequence). This CDR3 spans 15 amino acids. CDR3 in DNA: TGTGCCAGCAGCCCCGGACAGGGGGAGGGGGAAGAGCAGTACTTC. This sequence encodes CASSPGQGEGEEQYF.

V gene TRBV6-5 combines with J gene TRBJ1-3; tentatively, D is TRBD1 (5 bases). Trimming left V 4 bases short and J 3 bases short, with 13 bases between. Germline-derived CDR1 and CDR2 are MNHEY and SVGAGI. This CDR3 comprises 15 residues. The CDR3, as DNA: TGTGCCAGCAGTTCCCACGGGGGACGTGGAAACACCATATATTTT. It codes for CASSSHGGRGNTIYF.

The chain has TRBV7-3 and TRBJ2-1; the D gene is possibly TRBD2 (6 bases). Germline CDR1 and CDR2: SGHTA and FQGTGA. This CDR3 has 15 residues. V was trimmed by 1 base and J by 0 bases, leaving 7 bases between them. The CDR3 sequence: CASSLSGDSYNEQFF. In DNA form, the CDR3 reads TGTGCCAGCAGCTTAAGCGGGGACTCCTACAATGAGCAGTTCTTC.

The rearrangement links TRBV7-2 to TRBJ2-5; 8 bases agree with TRBD1. The CDR3 consists of 13 residues. The V and J ends lost 5 bases and 4 bases, in that order; junction bases with no gene match: 3. CDR1 SGHTA and CDR2 FQGNSA come from the germline V gene. The CDR3 region is CASSRDRGETQYF. CDR3 bases: TGTGCCAGCAGCCGAGACAGGGGAGAGACCCAGTACTTC.

V usage is TRBV18 and J usage is TRBJ1-1; D gene ambiguous. V lost 0 bases, J lost 5 bases, and 10 bases lay in between. Germline CDR1 KGHSH, CDR2 LQKENI. This CDR3 contains 14 residues. Here the CDR3 DNA reads TGTGCCAGCTCACCACCCTTCAGGTTGACTGAAGCTTTCTTT. Protein sequence: CASSPPFRLTEAFF.

The chain employs TRBV28 and TRBJ2-5, with TRBD2 as a possible D gene (5 bases). CDR1 is MDHEN, CDR2 SYDVKM, per germline. This CDR3 contains 13 residues. V dropped 2 bases and J dropped 5 bases, with 9 bases sitting between them. This CDR3 reads CASSLAGRETQYF. The DNA for the CDR3 is TGTGCCAGCAGTTTAGCGGGCCGGGAGACCCAGTACTTC.

This rearrangement joins TRBV27 to TRBJ2-5; D call uncertain. The germline V gene encodes CDR1 MNHEY and CDR2 SMNVEV (reference sequence). Trimming pared 3 bases from V and 2 bases from J, leaving 7 bases between. There are 13 residues in the CDR3. CDR3 amino acids: CASSFDKQETQYF. The CDR3 DNA sequence: TGTGCCAGCAGTTTTGACAAGCAAGAGACCCAGTACTTC.

The chain couples TRBV7-2 to TRBJ2-5; D may be TRBD2 (5 bases). Germline V gene data show CDR1 as SGHTA and CDR2 as FQGNSA. This CDR3 contains 14 residues. V lost 6 bases, J lost 2 bases, and 13 bases lay in between. The CDR3 DNA is TGTGCCAGCAGTCAAAGACGGGGACAAGAGACCCAGTACTTC. Translation gives CASSQRRGQETQYF.

The genes are TRBV19 and TRBJ1-1, with TRBD1 matching 8 bases. V lost 6 bases and J lost 1; bases outside the gene matches: 7. This CDR3 spans 15 amino acids. From germline, CDR1 is LNHDA and CDR2 SQIVND (reference sequence). The CDR3, as DNA: TGTGCCAGTAGCCCCGTTGGGACAGGGAACACTGAAGCTTTCTTT. The encoded protein is CASSPVGTGNTEAFF.

V usage is TRBV27 and J usage is TRBJ2-1; D is possibly TRBD2 (6 bases). CDR3 size: 16 residues. The germline V gene has CDR1 MNHEY and CDR2 SMNVEV (reference sequence). The V end lost 3 bases, the J end lost 0 bases, and 12 bases lay between the germline ends. CDR3 nucleotides: TGTGCCAGCAGTTTTGAGGGCGGGACCTCCTACAATGAGCAGTTCTTC. This translates into CASSFEGGTSYNEQFF.

This rearrangement joins TRBV28 to TRBJ2-5; TRBD2 aligns across 8 bases. This CDR3 is 15 amino acids long. Germline V lookup: CDR1 MDHEN, CDR2 SYDVKM. V shed 3 bases, J shed 6 bases, and the junction held 9 bases outside the gene matches. In nucleotides, the CDR3 is TGTGCCAGCAGTTTCAATCGGGGGGGTGTGAAGACCCAGTACTTC. Translation gives CASSFNRGGVKTQYF. Using reference TRBV28 and TRBJ2-5 for the parts outside the CDR3, the full variable domain is DVKVTQSSRYLVKRTGEKVFLECVQDMDHENMFWYRQDPGLGLRLIYFSYDVKMKEKGDIPEGYSVSREKKERFSLILESASTNQTSMYLCASSFNRGGVKTQYFGPGTRLLVL.

The chain is built from TRBV19 and TRBJ1-2; D not resolved. The ends were cut back, 3 bases at V and 7 bases at J, with 12 bases in the middle. Germline lookup yields CDR1 LNHDA and CDR2 SQIVND (reference sequence). The CDR3 has 13 residues. The CDR3 here is CASSMGAPGGYTF. In DNA, the CDR3 is TGTGCCAGTAGTATGGGCGCCCCTGGTGGCTACACCTTC.

The chain carries TRBV18 and TRBJ1-4; 7 bases line up with TRBD1. Germline V lookup: CDR1 KGHSH, CDR2 LQKENI. V lost 2 bases and J lost 0; bases outside the gene matches: 3. The CDR3 spans 16 residues. The CDR3 sequence: CASSPDRDATNEKLFF. CDR3 nucleotide sequence: TGTGCCAGCTCACCAGACAGGGATGCAACTAATGAAAAACTGTTTTTT. The whole variable domain, filled in from reference TRBV18 and TRBJ1-4, reads NAGVMQNPRHLVRRRGQEARLRCSPMKGHSHVYWYRQLPEEGLKFMVYLQKENIIDESGMPKERFSAEFPKEGPSILRIQQVVRGDSAAYFCASSPDRDATNEKLFFGSGTQLSVL.

In its sample, this clone was seen many times. The chain combines TRBV15 with TRBJ1-4; TRBD1 matches at 11 bases. Germline lookup yields CDR1 LNHNV and CDR2 YYDKDF (reference sequence). The CDR3 spans 15 residues. J lost 5 bases, V lost 1 base, and 0 bases had no gene match. The CDR3 DNA reads as TGTGCCACCAGCAGAGGGACAGGGGGCAATGAAAAACTGTTTTTT. Its translation is CATSRGTGGNEKLFF.

The chain couples TRBV4-3 to TRBJ1-6, with no clear D. CDR1 is LGHNA, CDR2 YSLEER, per germline. The V and J ends lost 4 bases and 4 bases respectively, with 17 bases between them. The CDR3 covers 17 residues. The CDR3 DNA reads TGCGCCAGCAGCCTAGACCTTACCGGGTCTTATAATTCACCCCTCCACTTT. The encoded protein is CASSLDLTGSYNSPLHF.

V is TRBV7-9 and J is TRBJ2-3, with TRBD2 matching over 7 bases. The CDR3 length is 15 residues. J gave up 3 bases and V 1 base, and 4 bases lay outside the gene matches. Germline CDR1 SEHNR, CDR2 FQNEAQ (reference sequence). This CDR3 is CASSLGAGLTDTQYF. The CDR3 DNA is TGTGCCAGCAGCTTAGGAGCGGGACTAACAGATACGCAGTATTTT.

This clone was detected once. The V and J genes are TRBV29-1 and TRBJ1-1, with a tentative D call TRBD1 (6 bases). The germline CDR1 and CDR2 sequences are SQVTM and ANQGSEA. The germline V and J ends were trimmed by 6 bases and 2 bases, with 13 bases remaining between them. The CDR3 is 13 residues long. This CDR3 reads CSVQRGFNTEAFF. The DNA for the CDR3 is TGCAGCGTCCAAAGGGGGTTCAACACTGAAGCTTTCTTT.

The chain recombines TRBV27 with TRBJ2-3, with 13 bases that match TRBD2. This CDR3 has 16 residues. The V segment lost 5 bases and the J segment 5 bases; nucleotides outside the gene matches: 7. In germline, CDR1 is MNHEY, CDR2 SMNVEV (reference sequence). CDR3 sequence reads: CASSLTSGRPLDTQYF. In DNA form, the CDR3 reads TGTGCCAGCAGTCTGACTAGCGGGAGGCCTCTAGATACGCAGTATTTT.

The rearrangement uses TRBV24-1 and TRBJ1-2, with 7 bases identical to TRBD1. This CDR3 spans 14 amino acids. V shed 3 bases, J shed 3 bases, and the junction held 3 bases outside the gene matches. Looked up from germline, CDR1 is KGHDR and CDR2 is SFDVKD. CDR3 nucleotides: TGTGCCACCAGTGATCGTACAGGGGACTATGGCTACACCTTC. It specifies CATSDRTGDYGYTF.